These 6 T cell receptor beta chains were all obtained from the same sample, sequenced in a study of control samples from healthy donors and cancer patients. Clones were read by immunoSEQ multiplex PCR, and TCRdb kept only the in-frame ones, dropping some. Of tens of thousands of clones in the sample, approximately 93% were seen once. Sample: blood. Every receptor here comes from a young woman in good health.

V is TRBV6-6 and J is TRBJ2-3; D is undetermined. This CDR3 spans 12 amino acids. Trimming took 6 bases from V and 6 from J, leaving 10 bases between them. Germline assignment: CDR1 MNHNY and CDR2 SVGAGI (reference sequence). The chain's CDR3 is CASSQGPDTQYF. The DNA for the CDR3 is TGTGCCAGCAGCCAAGGGCCTGATACGCAGTATTTT.

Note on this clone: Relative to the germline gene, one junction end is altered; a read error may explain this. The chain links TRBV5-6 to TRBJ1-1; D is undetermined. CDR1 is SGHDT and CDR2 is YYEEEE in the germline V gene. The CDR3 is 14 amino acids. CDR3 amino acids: CASTLRAENTEAFF. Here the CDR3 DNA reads TGTGCCAGCACCTTGAGGGCGGAGAACACTGAAGCTTTCTTT.

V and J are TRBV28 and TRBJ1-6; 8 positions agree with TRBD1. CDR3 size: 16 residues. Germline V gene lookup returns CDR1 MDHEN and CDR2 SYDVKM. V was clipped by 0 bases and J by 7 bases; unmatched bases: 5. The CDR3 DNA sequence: TGTGCCAGCAGTTTATGGACAGGGGACTCGAATTCACCCCTCCACTTT. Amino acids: CASSLWTGDSNSPLHF.

The CDR3 region has the DNA TGCGCCAGCAGCTTTCACGGGCCCACAGATACGCAGTATTTT. Its translation is CASSFHGPTDTQYF. The chain is built from TRBV5-1 and TRBJ2-3; D is unclear. This CDR3 comprises 14 residues. Trimming removed 2 bases at V and 2 bases at J, with 9 bases between. Germline V gives CDR1 SGHRS, CDR2 YFSETQ.

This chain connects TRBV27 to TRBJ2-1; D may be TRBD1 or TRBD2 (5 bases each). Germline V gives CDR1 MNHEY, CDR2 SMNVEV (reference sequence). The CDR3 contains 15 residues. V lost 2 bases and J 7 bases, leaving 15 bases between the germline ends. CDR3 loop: CASSLVLPGRNEQFF. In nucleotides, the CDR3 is TGTGCCAGCAGTTTAGTTTTACCGGGGCGGAATGAGCAGTTCTTC.

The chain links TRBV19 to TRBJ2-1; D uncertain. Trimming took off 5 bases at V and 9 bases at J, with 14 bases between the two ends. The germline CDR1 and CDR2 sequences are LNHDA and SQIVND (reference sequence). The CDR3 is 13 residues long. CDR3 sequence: CASSPGPRGEQFF. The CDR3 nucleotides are TGTGCCAGTAGTCCCGGTCCCCGCGGTGAGCAGTTCTTC.